The 30 T cell receptor beta chains given below trace back to one sample, sequenced in a study of shared clonotypes between healthy human individuals. Repertoires were generated with immunoSEQ multiplex PCR, while TCRdb's copy carries only in-frame clones and drops some. Altogether 2,500,000 or so clones are present, under 95% being singletons, with the ten largest covering more than 0.35%. Sequencing was performed on naive CD4+ T cells from PBMCs. Stated subset: CD45RA+ positively selected. The receptors come from a man between 18 and 35 years old in good health. Some clones in this sample may be carry-over from other donors' samples.

The chain uses TRBV13 and TRBJ1-3, with 7 bases that match TRBD1. With V trimmed by 5 bases and J by 0 bases, 7 bases remained unmatched. The germline V gene has CDR1 PRHDT and CDR2 FYEKMQ (reference sequence). This CDR3 contains 16 residues. CDR3 residues: CASSPPDRISGNTIYF. For the CDR3, the DNA is TGTGCCAGCAGCCCCCCGGACAGGATCTCTGGAAACACCATATATTTT.

The J gene is TRBJ2-5, the V gene TRBV15, with 10 bases fitting TRBD2. CDR3 length equals 18 residues. CDR1 is LNHNV, CDR2 YYDKDF, per germline (reference sequence). The V and J ends lost 5 bases and 7 bases, in that order; junction bases with no gene match: 19. CDR3 region: CATSLAPASGSRGGTQYF. CDR3 DNA sequence: TGTGCCACCAGCCTCGCCCCGGCTAGCGGGAGCCGGGGAGGGACCCAGTACTTC.

The chain joins TRBV6-6 to TRBJ1-2; D uncertain. This CDR3 is built from 16 residues. V lost 0 bases, J lost 8 bases, and 19 bases lay in between. The germline gives CDR1 MNHNY, CDR2 SVGAGI (reference sequence). This chain's CDR3 is CASSYSGGSLSGGYTF. CDR3 DNA sequence: TGTGCCAGCAGTTACTCGGGCGGGTCCCTCTCAGGAGGCTACACCTTC.

The rearrangement joins TRBV7-8 to TRBJ1-5; TRBD1 is a possible D gene (5 bases). Germline-derived CDR1 and CDR2 are SGHVS and FQNEAQ. V dropped 5 bases and J dropped 8 bases, with 19 bases sitting between them. The CDR3 has 15 residues. CDR3 sequence (DNA): TGTGCCAGCAGCCCCACACCGGGACTGAAGAAGCCCCAGCATTTT. Protein sequence: CASSPTPGLKKPQHF.

This clone was detected a few times. The V gene is TRBV28, the J gene TRBJ1-1; no clear D gene. The CDR3 runs 15 residues. Trimming cost V 8 bases and J 4 bases, with 20 bases left between them. CDR1 is MDHEN and CDR2 is SYDVKM in the germline V gene. The CDR3 DNA sequence: TGTGCCAGCCCGAGGCCCGATCAGGTGATCACTGAAGCTTTCTTT. Its translation is CASPRPDQVITEAFF.

This clone was picked up one time. This rearrangement joins TRBV11-2 to TRBJ2-7, with 7 bases aligning to TRBD1. Germline V CDR1 and CDR2: SGHAT, FQNNGV. CDR3 length equals 15 residues. V gave up 1 base and J gave up 2 bases; unmatched junction bases: 5. The CDR3 nucleotides read TGTGCCAGCAGCTTAGCGCCAGGGACAGCCTACGAGCAGTACTTC. Residues: CASSLAPGTAYEQYF.

This sequence joins TRBV5-8 and TRBJ2-1; no firm D call. Germline loops: CDR1 SGHTS, CDR2 YDEGEE. The CDR3 has 14 amino acids. With 1 base removed from V and 0 bases from J, the gap between germline ends came to 5 bases. CDR3 region: CASSLLYSYNEQFF. The CDR3 nucleotides read TGTGCCAGCAGCTTGCTGTACTCCTACAATGAGCAGTTCTTC. Full variable domain (missing parts from reference TRBV5-8 and TRBJ2-1): EAGVTQSPTHLIKTRGQQATLRCSPISGHTSVYWYQQALGLGLQFLLWYDEGEERNRGNFPPRFSGRQFPNYSSELNVNALELEDSALYLCASSLLYSYNEQFFGPGTRLTVL.

The genes are TRBV5-6 and TRBJ2-2; D is ambiguous. The CDR3 runs 16 residues. Trimming left V 4 bases short and J 3 bases short, with 16 bases between. Germline CDR1 SGHDT, CDR2 YYEEEE. CDR3 loop: CASSPPIPWDTGELFF. The CDR3 nucleotides are TGTGCCAGCAGCCCCCCGATCCCATGGGACACCGGGGAGCTGTTTTTT.

The chain couples TRBV30 to TRBJ2-2, with D possibly TRBD2 on 5 matching bases. This CDR3 is 16 amino acids long. Trimming stripped 0 bases from V and 6 bases from J, with 17 bases between. Germline assignment: CDR1 GTSNPN and CDR2 SVGIG (reference sequence). CDR3 region: CAWSVGTSQYPGELFF. The CDR3 coding sequence is TGTGCCTGGAGTGTGGGAACTAGTCAATATCCCGGGGAGCTGTTTTTT. Full variable domain (missing parts from reference TRBV30 and TRBJ2-2): SQTIHQWPATLVQPVGSPLSLECTVEGTSNPNLYWYRQAAGRGLQLLFYSVGIGQISSEVPQNLSASRPQDRQFILSSKKLLLSDSGFYLCAWSVGTSQYPGELFFGEGSRLTVL.

Notes on this clone: Other DNA sequences in this sample translate to the same CDR3. The V gene is TRBV7-3, the J gene TRBJ2-7; D uncertain. Trimming took off 0 bases at V and 1 base at J, with 7 bases between the two ends. CDR1 is SGHTA, CDR2 FQGTGA, per germline. CDR3 length equals 14 residues. Here the CDR3 DNA reads TGTGCCAGCAGCTTAACGTCGGCGTCCTACGAGCAGTACTTC. It codes for CASSLTSASYEQYF.

The chain couples TRBV28 to TRBJ2-2, with 13 bases that match TRBD2. The germline V gene encodes CDR1 MDHEN and CDR2 SYDVKM. Trimming at V came to 3 bases and at J to 7 bases, leaving 8 bases not matched to a gene. The CDR3 is made up of 17 amino acids. This CDR3 is CASSFILAGGPFGELFF. Here the CDR3 DNA reads TGTGCCAGCAGTTTTATACTAGCGGGAGGGCCGTTCGGGGAGCTGTTTTTT. The variable domain in full, completed from reference TRBV28 and TRBJ2-2, reads DVKVTQSSRYLVKRTGEKVFLECVQDMDHENMFWYRQDPGLGLRLIYFSYDVKMKEKGDIPEGYSVSREKKERFSLILESASTNQTSMYLCASSFILAGGPFGELFFGEGSRLTVL.

This chain joins TRBV30 and TRBJ2-3; D is undetermined. Looked up from germline, CDR1 is GTSNPN and CDR2 is SVGIG (reference sequence). This CDR3 has 14 residues. V was clipped by 2 bases and J by 0 bases, with 9 bases between them. CDR3 residues: CAWSYIYSTDTQYF. CDR3 nucleotides: TGTGCCTGGAGTTACATCTATAGCACAGATACGCAGTATTTT.

The chain carries TRBV5-1 and TRBJ2-5, with TRBD1 matching 7 bases. V lost 6 bases and J lost 3; bases outside the gene matches: 5. This CDR3 is built from 13 residues. Germline loops: CDR1 SGHRS, CDR2 YFSETQ. DNA for the CDR3: TGCGCCAGCACGGGACAGCTAGAAGAGACCCAGTACTTC. Its translation: CASTGQLEETQYF.

The chain couples TRBV5-1 to TRBJ2-4; the D is unclear. The germline V gene has CDR1 SGHRS and CDR2 YFSETQ. The CDR3 extends over 14 amino acids. V was cut by 0 bases and J by 3 bases, with 7 bases left in between. This CDR3 is CASSLDGNKNIQYF. The CDR3 DNA is TGCGCCAGCAGCTTGGATGGAAACAAAAACATTCAGTACTTC.

The chain recombines TRBV19 with TRBJ1-5; D is ambiguous. The CDR3 is 17 amino acids. Germline V lookup: CDR1 LNHDA, CDR2 SQIVND (reference sequence). Trimming shortened V by 4 bases and J by 0 bases, and 16 bases separated the two germline ends. The DNA for the CDR3 is TGTGCCAGTAGTACCTCGGGTAGCCTTTATAGCAATCAGCCCCAGCATTTT. Its translation: CASSTSGSLYSNQPQHF.

The chain employs TRBV6-1 and TRBJ1-5; perhaps TRBD1 as D (6 bases). V was shortened by 1 base and J by 2 bases, with 21 bases between the two germline ends. The CDR3 extends over 19 amino acids. Germline CDR1 and CDR2: MNHNS and SASEGT. DNA of the CDR3: TGTGCCAGCAGTGAAGAGCATGCAGGGGCGGATTTGCGCAATCAGCCCCAGCATTTT. It codes for CASSEEHAGADLRNQPQHF.

The J gene is TRBJ2-1, the V gene TRBV5-4, with a weak D call TRBD2 (5 bases). The V gene's germline CDR1 is SGHNT and CDR2 YYREEE (reference sequence). Trimming stripped 2 bases from V and 9 bases from J, with 9 bases between. CDR3 length: 12 amino acids. CDR3 in DNA: TGTGCCAGCAGCTTATTCGGAGGTGAGCAGTTCTTC. Translated: CASSLFGGEQFF.

This sequence joins TRBV5-4 and TRBJ2-3; possible D gene TRBD1, 6 bases. This CDR3 is built from 15 residues. V was trimmed by 3 bases and J by 6 bases, leaving 17 bases between them. Germline V lookup: CDR1 SGHNT, CDR2 YYREEE (reference sequence). The CDR3 nucleotides are TGTGCCAGCAGCTCTAACCTAGGGGGACCGGATACGCAGTATTTT. This gives the protein CASSSNLGGPDTQYF.

The CDR3 region has the DNA TGTGCCACCAGCAGAGATCAGATGCCACAGCCCCAGCATTTT. This encodes CATSRDQMPQPQHF. The rearrangement uses TRBV15 and TRBJ1-5; D gene uncertain. Germline V gives CDR1 LNHNV, CDR2 YYDKDF (reference sequence). CDR3 length: 14 amino acids. Trimming removed 0 bases at V and 7 bases at J, with 10 bases between.

This chain links TRBV5-4 with TRBJ1-5; D perhaps matches TRBD1 (6 bases). V was shortened by 2 bases and J by 3 bases, with 9 bases between the two germline ends. Germline CDR1 reads SGHNT; CDR2 reads YYREEE (reference sequence). This CDR3 contains 14 residues. The CDR3 bases are TGTGCCAGCAGCTTCGGGGGCAACAATCAGCCCCAGCATTTT. It codes for CASSFGGNNQPQHF.

The chain couples TRBV7-2 to TRBJ1-1; 10 nucleotides align to TRBD1. This CDR3 region has 13 residues. V lost 6 bases to trimming and J lost 4 bases; unmatched junction nucleotides: 2. Germline V gives CDR1 SGHTA, CDR2 FQGNSA. The DNA for the CDR3 is TGTGCCAGCAGGTGGACAGGGGGCACTGAAGCTTTCTTT. It encodes CASRWTGGTEAFF. Full variable domain (remainder filled in from reference TRBV7-2 and TRBJ1-1): GAGVSQSPSNKVTEKGKDVELRCDPISGHTALYWYRQSLGQGLEFLIYFQGNSAPDKSGLPSDRFSAERTGGSVSTLTIQRTQQEDSAVYLCASRWTGGTEAFFGQGTRLTVV.

In its sample, this clone was seen once. V gene TRBV7-2 combines with J gene TRBJ2-7; a possible D gene is TRBD1 (6 bases). CDR3 length: 14 amino acids. Trimming cost V 2 bases and J 3 bases, with 11 bases left between them. CDR1 is SGHTA and CDR2 is FQGNSA in the germline V gene. CDR3 region: CASSLLWTDYEQYF. The CDR3 bases are TGTGCCAGCAGCTTACTTTGGACAGACTACGAGCAGTACTTC.

The rearrangement uses TRBV11-3 and TRBJ2-5, with D maybe TRBD1 (6 bases). The CDR3 covers 16 residues. From germline, CDR1 is SGHNT and CDR2 YENEEA. V was pared by 1 base and J by 4 bases, with 16 bases between. The CDR3 DNA reads as TGTGCCAGCAGCTTAGGTTCGGGCAGGGGACGAGAGACCCAGTACTTC. Translating it yields CASSLGSGRGRETQYF.

The rearrangement joins TRBV28 to TRBJ1-2; maybe TRBD1 (6 bases). The germline V gene encodes CDR1 MDHEN and CDR2 SYDVKM. The CDR3 has 15 residues. Trimming took 2 bases from V and 6 from J, leaving 16 bases between them. CDR3 residues: CASSLVNTGQHGYTF. In DNA form, the CDR3 reads TGTGCCAGCAGTTTAGTTAATACAGGGCAACATGGCTACACCTTC.

In its sample, this clone was seen once. The CDR3 bases are TGCAGTGCTTCCGGGACCTATGGCTACACCTTC. It is translated as CSASGTYGYTF. V usage is TRBV20-1 and J usage is TRBJ1-2; a weak D match, TRBD1 (5 bases). The CDR3 runs to 11 residues. Trimming left V 5 bases short and J 4 bases short, with 8 bases between. Germline CDR1 reads DFQATT; CDR2 reads SNEGSKA (reference sequence).

The chain joins TRBV11-3 to TRBJ2-1, with 7 nucleotides matching TRBD2. From germline, CDR1 is SGHNT and CDR2 YENEEA. The CDR3 is 15 residues long. The J segment lost 8 bases and the V segment lost 3 bases, leaving 10 bases of the junction unmatched. CDR3 sequence (DNA): TGTGCCAGCAGCTTTTGGGGGAGGGCCGGGGATGAGCAGTTCTTC. This encodes CASSFWGRAGDEQFF.

This clone appeared once. This sequence joins TRBV5-6 and TRBJ1-4; 8 nucleotides line up with TRBD1. Germline V gene lookup returns CDR1 SGHDT and CDR2 YYEEEE. V dropped 4 bases and J dropped 6; count of bases not matched to a gene: 8. This CDR3 is 15 amino acids long. The CDR3 coding sequence is TGTGCCAGCAGCGATGGACAGGGATGGGATGAAAAACTGTTTTTT. This gives the protein CASSDGQGWDEKLFF.

The rearrangement joins TRBV4-2 to TRBJ2-5; TRBD2 agrees at 8 bases. J lost 2 bases, V lost 1 base, and 6 bases had no gene match. The CDR3 is 16 amino acids. Germline V gene lookup returns CDR1 LGHNA and CDR2 YNFKEQ. The CDR3 nucleotides are TGTGCCAGCAGCCAAGGGGAAGCGGGAGTACAAGAGACCCAGTACTTC. Its protein is CASSQGEAGVQETQYF.

The chain uses TRBV6-4 and TRBJ2-4, with D possibly TRBD1 on 5 matching bases. The CDR3 has 14 residues. Trimming left V 4 bases short and J 3 bases short, with 10 bases between. Germline-derived CDR1 and CDR2 are MRHNA and SNTAGT. The CDR3 coding sequence is TGTGCCAGCAGTGTGGACATCGGCAAAAACATTCAGTACTTC. It translates to CASSVDIGKNIQYF.

The rearrangement joins TRBV15 to TRBJ2-7, with a weak D call TRBD2 (5 bases). V gave up 0 bases and J gave up 7 bases, with 10 bases separating them. This CDR3 spans 13 amino acids. Germline V gives CDR1 LNHNV, CDR2 YYDKDF (reference sequence). The CDR3 loop reads CATSRDRLAEQYF. The CDR3 DNA reads TGTGCCACCAGCAGAGATAGGCTAGCAGAGCAGTACTTC.